What follows is one T cell receptor (beta chain) and its context. Its antigen is unknown. Isolated RNA was reverse transcribed in full, so expressed TCRB transcripts were sequenced. Using immunoSEQ multiplex PCR, the repertoire was profiled, and TCRdb retains in-frame clones only, with some absent. Among hundreds of thousands of clones listed, about 16% were seen once. The source of the sample is a study of beta chain features in type 1 diabetes. General study findings and limits: Within the patient group, naive, central memory and Treg TCRB repertoires appeared more similar to each other than within healthy donors.

There are 14 residues in the CDR3. Trimming removed 0 bases at V and 11 bases at J, with 14 bases between. Germline V lookup: CDR1 MNHEY, CDR2 SVGAGI. V is TRBV6-5 and J is TRBJ1-3; D is unclear. This clonotype was obtained from a man aged 18 to 35 in good health. The sample comprised naive CD4+ T cells from blood. The chain's CDR3 is CASSYSVTSSAIYF. CDR3 coding DNA: TGTGCCAGCAGTTACTCGGTCACTAGTAGCGCCATATATTTT.